The 32 T cell receptor beta chains below all came from one sample that was sequenced in a study of T cells after yellow fever vaccination. TCRdb called the 5' RACE reads again in MiXCR, with one record for every CDR3 protein. The table lists about 630,000 distinct CDR3 sequences, approximately 13% of them singletons. Sequencing used PBMCs, obtained on the day of the yellow fever booster vaccination. The receptors come from a man aged 25-40 years who received the YFV17D yellow fever vaccine.

This clonotype appeared a few times. Germline and junction disagree at one end, which may indicate a read error. The chain links TRBV7-7 to TRBJ2-5; 7 positions match TRBD2. The germline CDR1 and CDR2 sequences are SSHAT and FNYEAQ (reference sequence). The CDR3 runs 16 residues. The CDR3 DNA follows: TGTGCTAGCAGCAAGGCTAGCGGAGCAGGTGTGGGCACCCAGTACTTC. This gives the protein CASSKASGAGVGTQYF. Supplemented by reference TRBV7-7 and TRBJ2-5, the full variable domain reads GAGVSQSPRYKVTKRGQDVTLRCDPISSHATLYWYQQALGQGPEFLTYFNYEAQPDKSGLPSDRFSAERPEGSISTLTIQRTEQRDSAMYRCASSKASGAGVGTQYFGPGTRLLVL.

This clonotype was recorded at least ten times. The genes are TRBV5-1 and TRBJ2-1; unclear D gene. This CDR3 contains 14 residues. Between the trimmed V and J ends, which lost 4 bases and 2 bases, there was a span of 10 bases. Germline lookup yields CDR1 SGHRS and CDR2 YFSETQ. CDR3 nucleotides: TGCGCCAGCAGCCCTCAAGGTACCTACAATGAGCAGTTCTTC. It yields the protein CASSPQGTYNEQFF.

This clonotype was observed a handful of times. The V gene is TRBV7-6, the J gene TRBJ1-5, with 7 bases matching TRBD1. V dropped 4 bases and J dropped 5; count of bases not matched to a gene: 11. Germline-derived CDR1 and CDR2 are SGHVS and FNYEAQ. This CDR3 comprises 16 residues. The CDR3 here is CASSYGEATGDQPQHF. DNA of the CDR3: TGTGCCAGCAGCTACGGGGAGGCCACAGGGGATCAGCCCCAGCATTTT.

The V and J genes are TRBV18 and TRBJ2-7, with 7 bases that match TRBD1. Per the germline V gene, CDR1 is KGHSH and CDR2 is LQKENI. V lost 5 bases, J lost 7 bases, and 11 bases stayed unmatched. The CDR3 is 14 amino acids. CDR3 in amino acids: CASSWTGLQGEQYF. Here the CDR3 DNA reads TGTGCCAGCTCATGGACAGGTTTACAGGGGGAGCAGTACTTC.

This chain connects TRBV20-1 to TRBJ2-5, with D unresolved. Germline V gene data show CDR1 as DFQATT and CDR2 as SNEGSKA (reference sequence). V was cut by 3 bases and J by 5 bases, with 22 bases left in between. The CDR3 spans 16 residues. CDR3 sequence (DNA): TGCAGTGCTAGTAGGCCCCCCGTAGTTCAGGTCGAGACCCAGTACTTC. This codes for CSASRPPVVQVETQYF.

This clonotype was seen only a few times. The rearrangement joins TRBV25-1 to TRBJ1-6; 9 nucleotides line up with TRBD1. This CDR3 has 14 amino acids. Germline V gene sequence: CDR1 MGHDK, CDR2 SYGVNS. After removal of 4 bases from V and 9 bases from J, the junction contained 4 bases not matched to a gene. CDR3 sequence: CASSGGTGFSPLHF. DNA for the CDR3: TGTGCCAGCAGTGGGGGGACAGGGTTTTCACCCCTCCACTTT.

This clonotype was seen many times. The rearrangement joins TRBV6-1 to TRBJ2-5; the D is unclear. V shed 5 bases and J shed 3 bases, with 7 bases lying between them. The length of the CDR3 is 12 residues. Germline V gene lookup returns CDR1 MNHNS and CDR2 SASEGT. The CDR3 here is CASSNMKETQYF. CDR3 DNA: TGTGCCAGCAGTAATATGAAAGAGACCCAGTACTTC.

This clonotype is a singleton in its sample. This sequence joins TRBV9 and TRBJ1-1, with no clear D. The CDR3 spans 15 residues. Germline CDR1 and CDR2: SGDLS and YYNGEE. Trimming took off 0 bases at V and 0 bases at J, with 9 bases between the two ends. The CDR3 spells CASSVEAGVNTEAFF. CDR3 DNA sequence: TGTGCCAGCAGCGTAGAGGCAGGAGTGAACACTGAAGCTTTCTTT.

The chain links TRBV10-2 to TRBJ2-1, with no clear D. The germline V gene has CDR1 WSHSY and CDR2 SAAADI. V was trimmed by 7 bases and J by 6 bases, leaving 16 bases between them. The length of the CDR3 is 14 residues. The CDR3 nucleotides read TGCGCCAGCACCCGAGGCTTCGGCACCAATGAGCAGTTCTTC. Translated: CASTRGFGTNEQFF.

This chain joins TRBV3-1 and TRBJ2-2; no definite D call. This CDR3 has 15 amino acids. Between the trimmed V and J ends, which lost 1 base and 1 base, there was a span of 7 bases. The germline V gene encodes CDR1 LGHDT and CDR2 YNNKEL (reference sequence). The CDR3 is CASSQAPQNTGELFF. The DNA for the CDR3 is TGTGCCAGCAGCCAAGCGCCCCAGAACACCGGGGAGCTGTTTTTT.

This clonotype was counted a few times. V gene TRBV7-2 combines with J gene TRBJ2-2; the D is unclear. Germline V lookup: CDR1 SGHTA, CDR2 FQGNSA. V dropped 4 bases and J dropped 0 bases, with 9 bases sitting between them. This CDR3 is 15 amino acids long. The chain's CDR3 is CASSSYRSNTGELFF. DNA of the CDR3: TGTGCCAGCAGCTCCTATCGGTCGAACACCGGGGAGCTGTTTTTT.

The V and J genes are TRBV20-1 and TRBJ2-1; 9 bases line up with TRBD2. In germline, CDR1 is DFQATT, CDR2 SNEGSKA (reference sequence). J lost 6 bases, V lost 7 bases, and 10 bases had no gene match. The CDR3 spans 14 residues. For the CDR3, the DNA is TGCAGTGTCCGGCGGGAGGGCCGTATCAATGAGCAGTTCTTC. Residues: CSVRREGRINEQFF.

This clonotype was recorded a few times. V usage is TRBV21-1 and J usage is TRBJ2-1; the table's D call, TRBD1, was not checked against the DNA. TRBV21-1 is deemed a pseudogene. The CDR3 sequence is 15 residues long. The CDR3 reads CASSALGTGVFEQFF. The CDR3 region has the DNA TGTGCCAGCAGCGCCCTAGGGACAGGGGTTTTCGAGCAGTTCTTC.

A few counts support this clonotype. The V call is TRBV5-4, the J call TRBJ2-1, with 7 bases aligning to TRBD1. Germline V gives CDR1 SGHNT, CDR2 YYREEE (reference sequence). CDR3 size: 14 residues. V shed 1 base and J 7 bases; nucleotides not matched to a gene: 5. The CDR3 nucleotides are TGTGCCAGCAGCTTGCGGTCAGGGGGAAATGAGCAGTTCTTC. As protein: CASSLRSGGNEQFF.

The chain is built from TRBV5-6 and TRBJ2-7; D uncertain. CDR3 length equals 14 residues. Germline loops: CDR1 SGHDT, CDR2 YYEEEE. Trimming left V 0 bases short and J 3 bases short, with 10 bases between. The CDR3 loop reads CASSLADPLYEQYF. The CDR3 bases are TGTGCCAGCAGCTTGGCCGACCCACTCTACGAGCAGTACTTC.

This clonotype was counted only a few times. The V gene is TRBV5-4, the J gene TRBJ2-7; 13 bases match TRBD2. Germline lookup yields CDR1 SGHNT and CDR2 YYREEE (reference sequence). V lost 4 bases and J lost 7; bases outside the gene matches: 8. This CDR3 is built from 15 residues. CDR3: CASSSGTSGKVEQYF. The DNA for the CDR3 is TGTGCCAGCAGCAGCGGGACTAGCGGGAAAGTTGAGCAGTACTTC.

The J gene is TRBJ2-7, the V gene TRBV6-5; tentatively, D is TRBD1 or TRBD2 (5 bases each). V was clipped by 0 bases and J by 5 bases, with 14 bases between them. The CDR3 is made up of 15 amino acids. Germline CDR1 MNHEY, CDR2 SVGAGI. The CDR3 sequence is CASSYSSGAGHEQYF. The CDR3 nucleotides are TGTGCCAGCAGTTACTCATCCGGGGCAGGACACGAGCAGTACTTC.

V gene TRBV29-1 combines with J gene TRBJ2-7; 10 bases match TRBD1. The germline CDR1 and CDR2 sequences are SQVTM and ANQGSEA. There are 13 residues in the CDR3. The J segment lost 2 bases and the V segment lost 4 bases, leaving 2 bases of the junction unmatched. The CDR3 region has the DNA TGCAGCGTTGTGGGACAGGGGACCTACGAGCAGTACTTC. Translation gives CSVVGQGTYEQYF.

This clonotype was observed a few times. The chain joins TRBV18 to TRBJ2-5, with D unresolved. The CDR3 has 12 residues. Trimming pared 4 bases from V and 5 bases from J, leaving 8 bases between. Per the germline V gene, CDR1 is KGHSH and CDR2 is LQKENI. CDR3 bases: TGTGCCAGCTCACGTGCCAGTGAGACCCAGTACTTC. Amino acid sequence: CASSRASETQYF.

This clonotype has just a few counts. The J gene is TRBJ2-7, the V gene TRBV13; D ambiguous. The CDR3 consists of 13 residues. Germline values: CDR1 PRHDT, CDR2 FYEKMQ (reference sequence). Trimming took off 5 bases at V and 3 bases at J, with 11 bases between the two ends. The CDR3, as DNA: TGTGCCAGCAGCGAGAATCACCTCTACGAGCAGTACTTC. Its protein product is CASSENHLYEQYF.

The V call is TRBV5-4, the J call TRBJ2-5; 8 nucleotides match TRBD1. V shed 4 bases and J 4 bases; nucleotides not matched to a gene: 9. CDR3 length: 15 amino acids. Looked up from germline, CDR1 is SGHNT and CDR2 is YYREEE (reference sequence). This CDR3 reads CASSPTDRAGETQYF. The CDR3 nucleotides are TGTGCCAGCAGCCCCACGGACAGGGCGGGAGAGACCCAGTACTTC.

This clonotype was detected a few times. This chain links TRBV9 with TRBJ2-5; 13 positions agree with TRBD2. The CDR3 is 17 residues long. V was clipped by 5 bases and J by 3 bases; unmatched bases: 10. Per germline, CDR1 SGDLS and CDR2 YYNGEE. The CDR3 sequence is CASSGSFGTSGEETQYF. CDR3 in DNA: TGTGCCAGCAGTGGTTCCTTTGGGACTAGCGGGGAAGAGACCCAGTACTTC.

This clonotype was counted only a few times. V usage is TRBV4-3 and J usage is TRBJ1-1; no clear D. CDR1 is LGHNA, CDR2 YSLEER, per germline. V gave up 3 bases and J gave up 11 bases, with 10 bases separating them. The CDR3 contains 11 residues. The CDR3 DNA reads as TGCGCCAGCAGCCAGGGGAGGGCGGCTTTCTTT. It specifies CASSQGRAAFF.

This clonotype was seen a few times. The chain couples TRBV6-2 or TRBV6-3 to TRBJ2-1; 7 bases fit TRBD1. CDR1 and CDR2 (germline): MNHEY, SVGEGT. The V gene end was trimmed by 6 bases and the J gene end by 0 bases; junction bases not matched to a gene: 5. The CDR3 is 15 residues long. CDR3 DNA sequence: TGTGCCAGCAGGCAACAGGGGAGCTCCTACAATGAGCAGTTCTTC. Translating it yields CASRQQGSSYNEQFF.

This clonotype showed up just a few times. J is TRBJ2-7 and V is TRBV27, with D perhaps TRBD1 (6 bases). Trimming removed 6 bases at V and 4 bases at J, with 13 bases between. Germline V CDR1 and CDR2: MNHEY, SMNVEV (reference sequence). This CDR3 has 13 amino acids. The CDR3 loop is CASSDRNTYEQYF. In DNA form, the CDR3 reads TGTGCCAGCAGCGACAGGAACACTTACGAGCAGTACTTC.

This clonotype was found many times. V usage is TRBV5-1 and J usage is TRBJ2-2, with D unresolved. The CDR3 consists of 14 residues. Germline-derived CDR1 and CDR2 are SGHRS and YFSETQ. The germline V and J ends were trimmed by 1 base and 1 base, with 5 bases remaining between them. In nucleotides, the CDR3 is TGCGCCAGCAGCTTGCGAGAGAACACCGGGGAGCTGTTTTTT. Translated, it gives CASSLRENTGELFF. Supplemented by reference TRBV5-1 and TRBJ2-2, the full variable domain reads KAGVTQTPRYLIKTRGQQVTLSCSPISGHRSVSWYQQTPGQGLQFLFEYFSETQRNKGNFPGRFSGRQFSNSRSEMNVSTLELGDSALYLCASSLRENTGELFFGEGSRLTVL.

This sequence joins TRBV5-6 and TRBJ2-1; D uncertain. Trimming removed 0 bases from V and 9 bases from J, with 10 bases in between. Germline V gene data show CDR1 as SGHDT and CDR2 as YYEEEE. CDR3 length: 13 residues. The CDR3 bases are TGTGCCAGCAGCTTGGTTAAAAGGGTTGAGCAGTTCTTC. Translation gives CASSLVKRVEQFF.

J is TRBJ2-7 and V is TRBV28; unclear D gene. Trimming shortened V by 3 bases and J by 5 bases, and 14 bases separated the two germline ends. Germline V gene lookup returns CDR1 MDHEN and CDR2 SYDVKM. The CDR3 covers 14 residues. CDR3 amino acids: CASSLPIIRNEQYF. DNA of the CDR3: TGTGCCAGCAGTTTGCCCATCATTCGTAACGAGCAGTACTTC.

There are a few counts of this clonotype. The rearrangement links TRBV7-9 to TRBJ2-7, with 11 nucleotides matching TRBD1. This CDR3 region has 14 residues. V trimming: 5 bases; J trimming: 6 bases; junction bases outside the gene matches: 6. In germline, CDR1 is SEHNR, CDR2 FQNEAQ (reference sequence). The CDR3 nucleotides are TGTGCCAGCAGCCCCGGGACAGGGGGTGGCGAGCAGTACTTC. It encodes CASSPGTGGGEQYF.

This clonotype has just a few counts. The chain employs TRBV30 and TRBJ2-2; 13 bases fit TRBD2. With V trimmed by 2 bases and J by 7 bases, 7 bases remained unmatched. The CDR3 spans 16 residues. The germline CDR1 and CDR2 sequences are GTSNPN and SVGIG (reference sequence). CDR3 sequence (DNA): TGTGCCTGGAGTCGTACTAGCGGGAGGGCCGGCGGGGAGCTGTTTTTT. Translation: CAWSRTSGRAGGELFF. The whole variable domain, filled in from reference TRBV30 and TRBJ2-2, reads SQTIHQWPATLVQPVGSPLSLECTVEGTSNPNLYWYRQAAGRGLQLLFYSVGIGQISSEVPQNLSASRPQDRQFILSSKKLLLSDSGFYLCAWSRTSGRAGGELFFGEGSRLTVL.

This clonotype was recorded a few times. The rearrangement links TRBV19 to TRBJ2-2; D call uncertain. CDR1 is LNHDA and CDR2 is SQIVND in the germline V gene (reference sequence). This CDR3 contains 15 residues. Trimming pared 3 bases from V and 6 bases from J, leaving 14 bases between. The CDR3 protein is CASSIDKVGAGELFF. CDR3 coding DNA: TGTGCCAGTAGTATCGACAAGGTTGGGGCCGGGGAGCTGTTTTTT.

In its sample, this clonotype was seen a few times. The gene calls are TRBV6-2 or TRBV6-3 and TRBJ2-4, with D maybe TRBD1 (6 bases). The CDR3 contains 17 residues. Germline-derived CDR1 and CDR2 are MNHEY and SVGEGT. V lost 4 bases to trimming and J lost 8 bases, with 24 bases between them. The CDR3 region is CASSSHSRDRSFDIQYF. The CDR3 DNA reads as TGTGCCAGCAGTTCCCATTCCCGAGACAGGTCTTTCGACATTCAGTACTTC.